This T cell receptor beta chain is drawn from a study of CD8 T cells in ankylosing spondylitis (dated by TCRdb to about 2017). Describing the broader study: The study profiled T cell receptor beta repertoires in healthy donors and ankylosing spondylitis patients to find disease-linked TCR variants. In total, the full study cohort was made up of 110 or so healthy donors and 25 to 30 ankylosing spondylitis patients. Peripheral blood samples were taken, and synovial fluid was additionally collected from ankylosing spondylitis patients.

This clonotype appeared many times. Which antigen it targets is not known. Base quality data are lacking; no much larger clone is found one base away. What the work shows at the level of the full study, not this receptor alone: Blood from ankylosing spondylitis patients appeared to be characterized by a TCR beta motif made up of several highly homologous amino acid variants. Some TCR beta motif variants had previously been reported in synovial fluid and blood of reactive arthritis patients, which suggested common disease-initiation mechanisms. According to the report, matched synovial fluid samples from ankylosing spondylitis patients were significantly enriched for the disease-linked clones. A CD8+ phenotype was shown by the disease-linked clones, which were found at relatively low frequencies in peripheral blood.

For sequencing, an Illumina HiSeq 2500 was employed. Quantitative 5'-RACE with molecular barcodes was used to prepare TCR beta libraries. The source study handled its data this way. A new computational method, built on a probabilistic model of VDJ rearrangement, was used to identify disease-linked TCR variants. TCRdb handled the public reads itself, with Q25 trimming in fastp and clone calling in MiXCR, and kept productive beta chains. Rows matching on CDR3 protein sequence are summarized as one entry with the most common DNA and genes. These V and J calls are TCRdb output, not the study's own analysis. For this sample the table gives around 490,000 distinct CDR3 sequences, of which approximately 5% were detected only once. The ten largest clones represent 3% to 4% of the sample. The CDR1 and CDR2 encoded by the germline V gene (reference sequence) are SEHNR and FQNEAQ. V and J are trimmed by 5 bases and 2 bases, and the gene matches miss 6 bases of the junction. The CDR3 covers 14 residues, taking in both the cysteine and the phenylalanine. The kept DNA is CDR3 alone, 42 bases in frame from the first base.

The TCR sequence derives from a male donor with ankylosing spondylitis. Sequencing was performed on blood, either unsorted or a sorted T cell fraction (not recorded which). The chain uses TRBV7-9 and TRBJ2-7, with 7 bases aligning to TRBD2. The DNA sequence follows: TGTGCCAGCAGCCAGCGGGGCTCGACCTACGAGCAGTACTTC. Translated, this gives CASSQRGSTYEQYF. When the CDR3 is completed using the reference TRBV7-9 and TRBJ2-7 genes on either side, the full variable domain is DTGVSQNPRHKITKRGQNVTFRCDPISEHNRLYWYRQTLGQGPEFLTYFQNEAQLEKSRLLSDRFSAERPKGSFSTLEIQRTEQGDSAMYLCASSQRGSTYEQYFGPGTRLTVT.